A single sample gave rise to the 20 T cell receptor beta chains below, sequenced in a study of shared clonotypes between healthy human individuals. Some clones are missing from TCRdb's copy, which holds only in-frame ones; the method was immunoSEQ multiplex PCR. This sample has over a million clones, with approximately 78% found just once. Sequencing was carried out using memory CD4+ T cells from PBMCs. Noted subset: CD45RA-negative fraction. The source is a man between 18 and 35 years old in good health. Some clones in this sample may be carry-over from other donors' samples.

In DNA, the CDR3 is TGTGCCACCGCGCTTAGGCCGACCTACGAGCAGTACTTC. It is translated as CATALRPTYEQYF. The chain links TRBV6-5 to TRBJ2-7, with no clear D. Germline V CDR1 and CDR2: MNHEY, SVGAGI. Trimming left V 10 bases short and J 2 bases short, with 15 bases between. This CDR3 contains 13 residues.

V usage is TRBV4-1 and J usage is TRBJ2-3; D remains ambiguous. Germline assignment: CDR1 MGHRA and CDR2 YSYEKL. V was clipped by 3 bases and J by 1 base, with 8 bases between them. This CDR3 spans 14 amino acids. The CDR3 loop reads CASSQTTRTDTQYF. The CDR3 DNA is TGCGCCAGCAGCCAGACGACTCGCACAGATACGCAGTATTTT.

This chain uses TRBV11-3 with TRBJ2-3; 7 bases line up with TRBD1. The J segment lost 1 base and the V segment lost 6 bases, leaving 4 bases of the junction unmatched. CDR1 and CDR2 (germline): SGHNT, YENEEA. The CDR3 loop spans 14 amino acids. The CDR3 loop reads CASSPDRGTDTQYF. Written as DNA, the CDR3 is TGTGCCAGCAGTCCAGACAGGGGCACAGATACGCAGTATTTT. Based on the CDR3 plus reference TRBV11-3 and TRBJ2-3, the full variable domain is EAGVVQSPRYKIIEKKQPVAFWCNPISGHNTLYWYLQNLGQGPELLIRYENEEAVDDSQLPKDRFSAERLKGVDSTLKIQPAELGDSAVYLCASSPDRGTDTQYFGPGTRLTVL.

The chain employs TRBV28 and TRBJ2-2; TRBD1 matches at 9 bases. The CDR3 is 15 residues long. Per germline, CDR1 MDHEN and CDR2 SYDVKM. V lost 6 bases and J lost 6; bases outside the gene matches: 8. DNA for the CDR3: TGTGCCAGCAGCCACGGGACAGGGAGTGCCGGGGAGCTGTTTTTT. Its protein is CASSHGTGSAGELFF.

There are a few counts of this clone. The CDR3 is CSARTGAQPQHF. The DNA of the CDR3 is TGCAGCGCACGGACAGGGGCTCAGCCCCAGCATTTT. The chain recombines TRBV29-1 with TRBJ1-5, with 9 bases matching TRBD1. Germline assignment: CDR1 SQVTM and CDR2 ANQGSEA. V lost 7 bases to trimming and J lost 6 bases; unmatched junction nucleotides: 4. This CDR3 contains 12 residues.

The DNA for the CDR3 is TGTGCCACCAGCAGAGATTCAGGGGGCGGTGAAAAACTGTTTTTT. Translation gives CATSRDSGGGEKLFF. The rearrangement joins TRBV15 to TRBJ1-4; 8 nucleotides align to TRBD1. This CDR3 spans 15 amino acids. The germline CDR1 and CDR2 sequences are LNHNV and YYDKDF (reference sequence). V shed 0 bases and J 7 bases; nucleotides not matched to a gene: 4. Full variable domain (missing parts from reference TRBV15 and TRBJ1-4): DAMVIQNPRYQVTQFGKPVTLSCSQTLNHNVMYWYQQKSSQAPKLLFHYYDKDFNNEADTPDNFQSRRPNTSFCFLDIRSPGLGDTAMYLCATSRDSGGGEKLFFGSGTQLSVL.

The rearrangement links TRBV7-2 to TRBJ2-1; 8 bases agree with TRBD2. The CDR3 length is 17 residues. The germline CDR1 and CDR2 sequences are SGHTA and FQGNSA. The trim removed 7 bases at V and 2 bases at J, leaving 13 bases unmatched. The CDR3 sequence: CASTLPSGSRPYNEQFF. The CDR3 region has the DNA TGTGCCAGCACACTACCCAGCGGGAGCAGGCCCTACAATGAGCAGTTCTTC.

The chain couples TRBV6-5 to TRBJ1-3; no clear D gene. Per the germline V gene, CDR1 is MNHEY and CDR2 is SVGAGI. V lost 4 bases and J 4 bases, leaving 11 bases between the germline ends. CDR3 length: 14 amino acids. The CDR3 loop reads CASSSQDLGNTIYF. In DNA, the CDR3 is TGTGCCAGCAGTTCCCAGGACCTAGGAAACACCATATATTTT.

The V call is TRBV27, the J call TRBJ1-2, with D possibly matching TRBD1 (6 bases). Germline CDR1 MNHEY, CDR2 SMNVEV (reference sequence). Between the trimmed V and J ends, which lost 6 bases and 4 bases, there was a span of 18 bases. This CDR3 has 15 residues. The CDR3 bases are TGTGCCAGCAGAATCGGGGGCCAGGGCACCTATGGCTACACCTTC. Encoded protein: CASRIGGQGTYGYTF.

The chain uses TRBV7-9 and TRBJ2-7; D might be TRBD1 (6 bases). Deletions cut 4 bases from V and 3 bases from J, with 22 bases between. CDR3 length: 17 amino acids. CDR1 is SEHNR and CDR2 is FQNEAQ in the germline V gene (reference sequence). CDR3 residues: CASSSTVGRGFVYEQYF. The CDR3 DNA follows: TGTGCCAGCAGCTCCACTGTGGGCAGGGGATTTGTCTACGAGCAGTACTTC.

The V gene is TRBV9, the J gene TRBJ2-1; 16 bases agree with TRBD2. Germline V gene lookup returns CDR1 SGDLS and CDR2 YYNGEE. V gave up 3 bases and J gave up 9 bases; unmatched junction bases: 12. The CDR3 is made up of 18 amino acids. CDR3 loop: CASSAERGTSGRDIEQFF. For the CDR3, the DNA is TGTGCCAGCAGCGCCGAAAGAGGGACTAGCGGGAGGGATATTGAGCAGTTCTTC.

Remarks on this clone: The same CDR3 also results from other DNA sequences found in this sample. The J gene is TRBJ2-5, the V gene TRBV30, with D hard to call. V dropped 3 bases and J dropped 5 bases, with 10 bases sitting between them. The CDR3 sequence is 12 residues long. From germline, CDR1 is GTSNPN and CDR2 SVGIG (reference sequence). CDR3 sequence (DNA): TGTGCCTGGAGCACTGGGGTTGAGACCCAGTACTTC. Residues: CAWSTGVETQYF.

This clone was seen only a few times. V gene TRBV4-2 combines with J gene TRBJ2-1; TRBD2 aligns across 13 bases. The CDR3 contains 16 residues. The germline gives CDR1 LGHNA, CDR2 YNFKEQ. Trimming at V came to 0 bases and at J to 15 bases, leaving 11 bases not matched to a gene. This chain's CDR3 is CASSQDDWTSGSQGFF. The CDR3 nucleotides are TGTGCCAGCAGCCAAGATGATTGGACTAGCGGGAGCCAGGGGTTCTTC.

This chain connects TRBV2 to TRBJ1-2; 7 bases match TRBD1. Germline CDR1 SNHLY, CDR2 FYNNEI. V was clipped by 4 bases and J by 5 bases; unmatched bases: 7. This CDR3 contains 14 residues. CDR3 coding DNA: TGTGCCAGCAGTGGCACAGGGGACTATTATGGCTACACCTTC. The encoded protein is CASSGTGDYYGYTF.

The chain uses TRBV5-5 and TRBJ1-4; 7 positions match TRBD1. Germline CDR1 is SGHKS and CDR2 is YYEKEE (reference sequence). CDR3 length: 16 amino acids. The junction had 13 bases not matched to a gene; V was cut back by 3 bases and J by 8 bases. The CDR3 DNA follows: TGTGCCAGCAGCTCCCATCCAACAGGGGCGGGGGAAAAACTGTTTTTT. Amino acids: CASSSHPTGAGEKLFF.

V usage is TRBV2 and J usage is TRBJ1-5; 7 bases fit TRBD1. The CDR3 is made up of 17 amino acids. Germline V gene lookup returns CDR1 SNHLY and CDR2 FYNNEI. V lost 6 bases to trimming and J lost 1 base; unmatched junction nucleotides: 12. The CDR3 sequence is CASRAAQGVGSNQPQHF. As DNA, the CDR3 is TGTGCCAGCAGAGCTGCTCAGGGGGTGGGAAGCAATCAGCCCCAGCATTTT.

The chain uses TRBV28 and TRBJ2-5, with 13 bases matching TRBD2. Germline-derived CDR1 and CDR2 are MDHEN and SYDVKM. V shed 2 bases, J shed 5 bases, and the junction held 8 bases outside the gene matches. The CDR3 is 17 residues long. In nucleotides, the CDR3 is TGTGCCAGCAGTTTACTAACTAGCGGGAGGGCCGCCGAGACCCAGTACTTC. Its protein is CASSLLTSGRAAETQYF.

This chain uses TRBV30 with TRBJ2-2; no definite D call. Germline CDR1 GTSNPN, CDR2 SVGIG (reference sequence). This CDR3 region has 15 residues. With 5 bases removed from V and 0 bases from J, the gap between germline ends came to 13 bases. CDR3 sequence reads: CAWGLGSTNTGELFF. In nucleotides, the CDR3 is TGTGCCTGGGGGCTAGGGTCGACGAACACCGGGGAGCTGTTTTTT. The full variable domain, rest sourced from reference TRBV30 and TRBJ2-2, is SQTIHQWPATLVQPVGSPLSLECTVEGTSNPNLYWYRQAAGRGLQLLFYSVGIGQISSEVPQNLSASRPQDRQFILSSKKLLLSDSGFYLCAWGLGSTNTGELFFGEGSRLTVL.

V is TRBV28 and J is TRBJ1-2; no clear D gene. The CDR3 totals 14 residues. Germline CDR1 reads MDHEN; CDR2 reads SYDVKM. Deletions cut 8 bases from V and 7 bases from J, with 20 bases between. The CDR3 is CASRQFDGVVGYTF. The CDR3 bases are TGTGCCAGCCGTCAATTTGACGGGGTAGTTGGCTACACCTTC.

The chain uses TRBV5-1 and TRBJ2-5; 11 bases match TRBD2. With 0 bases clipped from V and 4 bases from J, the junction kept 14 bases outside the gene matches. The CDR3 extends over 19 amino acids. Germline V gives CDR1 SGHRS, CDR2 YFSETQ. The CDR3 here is CASSLAWLAGGSGGETQYF. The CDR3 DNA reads TGCGCCAGCAGCTTGGCATGGCTAGCGGGAGGATCGGGCGGAGAGACCCAGTACTTC.